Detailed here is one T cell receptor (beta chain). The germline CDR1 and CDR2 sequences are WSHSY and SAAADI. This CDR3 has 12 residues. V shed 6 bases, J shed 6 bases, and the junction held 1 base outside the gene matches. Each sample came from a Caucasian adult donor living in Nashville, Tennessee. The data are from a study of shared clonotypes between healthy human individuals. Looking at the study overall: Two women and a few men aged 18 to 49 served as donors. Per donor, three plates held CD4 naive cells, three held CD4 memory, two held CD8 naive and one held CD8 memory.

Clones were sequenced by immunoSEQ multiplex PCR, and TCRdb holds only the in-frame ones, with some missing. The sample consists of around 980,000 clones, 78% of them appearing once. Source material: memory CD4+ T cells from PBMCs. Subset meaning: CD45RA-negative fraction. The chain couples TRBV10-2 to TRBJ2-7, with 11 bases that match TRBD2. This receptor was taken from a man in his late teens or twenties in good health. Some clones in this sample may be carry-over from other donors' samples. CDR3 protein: CASRTSGSEQYF. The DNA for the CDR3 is TGCGCCAGCAGAACTAGCGGGAGCGAGCAGTACTTC.